Presented here are 2 T cell receptor beta chains from one specimen sequenced in a study of a mutant IDH1 vaccine in newly diagnosed glioma. Clones were read by immunoSEQ multiplex PCR, and TCRdb kept only the in-frame ones, dropping some. There are around 88,000 clones in the sample; 80% occur only once, and roughly 7% lies in the top ten. Described time point: baseline, week 1 (first vaccination visit). The treatment denotes: pre-vaccination baseline after standard-of-care therapy. Sample: PBMCs, taken from a glioma patient treated with radiotherapy, temozolomide or both. Source of these receptors: a man aged 40-49 years with glioma.

This chain connects TRBV25-1 to TRBJ1-1; weak D call: TRBD1 (6 bases). Per germline, CDR1 MGHDK and CDR2 SYGVNS. V lost 5 bases and J 3 bases, leaving 13 bases between the germline ends. The CDR3 runs 14 residues. The CDR3 sequence is CASSKTGRYTEAFF. The DNA for the CDR3 is TGTGCCAGCAGTAAAACAGGGAGGTACACTGAAGCTTTCTTT.

Only a few counts were recorded for this clone. This rearrangement joins TRBV30 to TRBJ2-2; no firm D call. Trimming pared 0 bases from V and 7 bases from J, leaving 6 bases between. This CDR3 comprises 12 residues. The germline gives CDR1 GTSNPN, CDR2 SVGIG (reference sequence). This CDR3 reads CAWSVSVGELFF. In nucleotides, the CDR3 is TGTGCCTGGAGTGTAAGCGTCGGGGAGCTGTTTTTT.